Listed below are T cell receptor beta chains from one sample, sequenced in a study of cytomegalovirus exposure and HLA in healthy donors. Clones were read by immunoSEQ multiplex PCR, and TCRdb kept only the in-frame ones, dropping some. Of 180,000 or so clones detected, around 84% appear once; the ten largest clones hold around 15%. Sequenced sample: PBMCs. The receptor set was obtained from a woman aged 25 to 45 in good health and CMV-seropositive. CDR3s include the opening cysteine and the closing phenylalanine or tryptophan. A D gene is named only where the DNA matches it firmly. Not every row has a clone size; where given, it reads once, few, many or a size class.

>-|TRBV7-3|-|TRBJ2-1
CASSLDGSSYNEQFF
TGTGCCAGCAGTTTAGATGGCAGCTCCTACAATGAGCAGTTCTTC
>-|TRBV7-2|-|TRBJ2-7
CASSLTRAGDYEQYF
TGTGCCAGCAGCTTGACGCGGGCGGGCGACTACGAGCAGTACTTC
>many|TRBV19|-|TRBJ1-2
CASSSGDVYGYTF
TGTGCCAGTAGTTCAGGGGACGTCTACGGCTACACCTTC
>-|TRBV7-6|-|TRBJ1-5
CASSPWADNQPQHF
TGTGCCAGCAGCCCTTGGGCAGACAATCAGCCCCAGCATTTT
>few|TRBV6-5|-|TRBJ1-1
CASSYSSLRDTEAFF
TGTGCCAGCAGTTACTCGAGTTTGAGGGACACTGAAGCTTTCTTT
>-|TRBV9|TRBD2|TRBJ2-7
CASSAGLALGYEQYF
TGTGCCAGCAGCGCGGGACTAGCGTTGGGCTACGAGCAGTACTTC
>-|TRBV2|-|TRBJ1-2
CASGAGAPYGYTF
TGTGCCAGTGGGGCGGGGGCCCCTTATGGCTACACCTTC
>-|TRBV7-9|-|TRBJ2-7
CASSSTQGIDYEQYF
TGTGCCAGCAGTAGCACCCAGGGGATTGACTACGAGCAGTACTTC
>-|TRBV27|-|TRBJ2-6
CASLPLGAGANVLTF
TGTGCCAGCCTCCCGCTGGGAGCTGGGGCCAACGTCCTGACTTTC
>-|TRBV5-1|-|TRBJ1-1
CASSSQAGRTEAFF
TGCGCCAGCAGCTCACAGGCTGGGCGCACTGAAGCTTTCTTT
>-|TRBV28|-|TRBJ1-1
CASVFSGGNTEAFF
TGTGCCAGTGTATTTTCGGGGGGGAACACTGAAGCTTTCTTT
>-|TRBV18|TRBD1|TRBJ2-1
CASSPSTGTDNEQFF
TGTGCCAGCTCACCGTCGACAGGGACCGACAATGAGCAGTTCTTC
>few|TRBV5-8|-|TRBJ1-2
CASSLWDGGPGNYGYTF
TGTGCCAGCTCCTTGTGGGACGGAGGGCCGGGCAACTATGGCTACACCTTC
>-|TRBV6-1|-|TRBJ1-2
CASSESIDRANYGYTF
TGTGCCAGCAGTGAATCGATAGACAGAGCTAACTATGGCTACACCTTC
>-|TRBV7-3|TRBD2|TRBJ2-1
CASSLPLAAGYNEQFF
TGTGCCAGCAGCTTACCACTAGCGGCAGGTTACAATGAGCAGTTCTTC
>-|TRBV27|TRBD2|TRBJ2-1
CASSLSASGRGEQFF
TGTGCCAGCAGTTTATCGGCTAGCGGTCGGGGTGAGCAGTTCTTC
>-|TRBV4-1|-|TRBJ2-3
CASSQEGSRGTDTQYF
TGCGCCAGCAGCCAAGAGGGCTCCAGAGGCACAGATACGCAGTATTTT
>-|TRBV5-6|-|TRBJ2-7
CASSSGTGTYEQYF
TGTGCCAGCAGCTCCGGGACTGGAACCTACGAGCAGTACTTC
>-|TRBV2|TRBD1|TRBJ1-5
CASSYDRGLAGNQPQHF
TGTGCCAGCAGTTATGACAGGGGATTAGCTGGGAATCAGCCCCAGCATTTT
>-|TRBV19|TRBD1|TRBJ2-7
CASSLDREQQYF
TGTGCCAGTAGCCTTGACAGGGAACAGCAGTACTTC
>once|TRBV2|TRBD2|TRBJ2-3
CASSEAQVAGDTQYF
TGTGCCAGCAGTGAAGCGCAAGTAGCGGGAGATACGCAGTATTTT
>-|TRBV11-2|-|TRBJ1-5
CASSSTENQPQHF
TGTGCCAGCAGCTCGACAGAGAATCAGCCCCAGCATTTT
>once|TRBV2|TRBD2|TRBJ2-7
CASSEGSSGSYYEQYF
TGTGCCAGCAGTGAGGGGAGTAGCGGGTCCTACTACGAGCAGTACTTC
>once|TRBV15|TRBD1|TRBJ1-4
CATSNRTTGTNEKLFF
TGTGCCACCAGCAACCGAACGACAGGGACGAATGAAAAACTGTTTTTT
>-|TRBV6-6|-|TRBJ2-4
CATEQGIAKNIQYF
TGTGCCACAGAACAGGGTATAGCCAAAAACATTCAGTACTTC
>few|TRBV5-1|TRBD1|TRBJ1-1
CASRSGTVNTEAFF
TGCGCCAGCAGATCCGGGACAGTAAACACTGAAGCTTTCTTT
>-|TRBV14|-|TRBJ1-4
CASSYGDATNEKLFF
TGTGCCAGCAGCTATGGAGATGCAACTAATGAAAAACTGTTTTTT
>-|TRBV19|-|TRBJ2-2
CASSIFATGELFF
TGTGCCAGTAGTATATTTGCGACCGGGGAGCTGTTTTTT
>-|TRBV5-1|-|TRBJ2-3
CASSLSGETDTQYF
TGCGCCAGCAGCTTGTCGGGAGAGACAGATACGCAGTATTTT
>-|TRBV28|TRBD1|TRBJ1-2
CASSPGTGGYTF
TGTGCCAGCAGTCCCGGGACAGGTGGCTACACCTTC
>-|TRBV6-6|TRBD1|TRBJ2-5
CASSSPLTGGETQYF
TGTGCCAGCAGTTCCCCCCTAACAGGGGGAGAGACCCAGTACTTC
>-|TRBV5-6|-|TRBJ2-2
CASSLRSTGELFF
TGTGCCAGCAGCCTTCGCAGCACCGGGGAGCTGTTTTTT
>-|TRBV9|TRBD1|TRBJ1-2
CASSAGTGGRGYTF
TGTGCCAGCAGCGCCGGGACAGGAGGTCGTGGCTACACCTTC
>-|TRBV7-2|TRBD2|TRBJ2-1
CASSSGLAGAGEQFF
TGTGCCAGCAGCTCAGGACTAGCGGGGGCGGGTGAGCAGTTCTTC
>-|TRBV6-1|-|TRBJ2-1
CASSEVWRVAHEQFF
TGTGCCAGCAGTGAAGTTTGGAGGGTGGCTCATGAGCAGTTCTTC
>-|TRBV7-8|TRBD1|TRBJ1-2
CASSPGTGVGYTF
TGTGCCAGCAGCCCCGGGACAGGGGTGGGCTACACCTTC
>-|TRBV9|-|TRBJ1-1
CASSVHVEGNTEAFF
TGTGCCAGCAGCGTACACGTCGAGGGGAACACTGAAGCTTTCTTT
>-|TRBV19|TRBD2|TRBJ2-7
CASSIVPTSGGYEQYF
TGTGCCAGTAGTATAGTTCCGACTAGCGGGGGCTACGAGCAGTACTTC
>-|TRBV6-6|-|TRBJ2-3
CASSYETSSTDTQYF
TGTGCCAGCAGTTATGAAACTAGCAGTACAGATACGCAGTATTTT
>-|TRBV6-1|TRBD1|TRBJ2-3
CASSEYRGPADTQYF
TGTGCCAGCAGTGAATATAGGGGGCCGGCAGATACGCAGTATTTT
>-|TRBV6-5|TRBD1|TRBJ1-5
CASTKGASQPQHF
TGTGCCAGTACAAAGGGGGCTTCTCAGCCCCAGCATTTT
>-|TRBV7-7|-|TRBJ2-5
CASSLATAETQYF
TGTGCTAGCAGCTTAGCGACAGCGGAGACCCAGTACTTC
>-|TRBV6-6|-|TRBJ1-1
CASSYSEGTEAFF
TGTGCCAGCAGTTACTCGGAGGGAACTGAAGCTTTCTTT
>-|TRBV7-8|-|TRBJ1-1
CASSVGTGGTEAFF
TGTGCCAGCAGCGTCGGGACCGGGGGCACTGAAGCTTTCTTT
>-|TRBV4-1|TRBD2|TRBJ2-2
CASSQVVAGAGELFF
TGCGCCAGCAGCCAAGTGGTAGCGGGAGCCGGGGAGCTGTTTTTT
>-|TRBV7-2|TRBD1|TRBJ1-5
CASSSRTGSGQPQHF
TGTGCCAGCAGCTCCCGGACAGGTTCGGGGCAGCCCCAGCATTTT
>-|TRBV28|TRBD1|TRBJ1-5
CASRTGDQPQHF
TGTGCCAGCCGAACAGGGGATCAGCCCCAGCATTTT
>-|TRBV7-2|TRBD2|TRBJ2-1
CASSFRVAGRIGSYNEQFF
TGTGCCAGCAGCTTTCGGGTAGCGGGAAGGATTGGTTCCTACAATGAGCAGTTCTTC